This T cell receptor beta chain was sequenced for a study of T cell repertoires in cytomegalovirus infection. TCRdb reprocessed the reads with MiXCR, giving one entry per CDR3 protein. The data show 650,000 to 900,000 distinct CDR3 sequences, almost 30% seen once. This CDR3 is 16 amino acids long. J gave up 5 bases and V 0 bases, and 6 bases lay outside the gene matches. This clonotype was counted between two and nine times. Its cognate antigen is unknown. The sequencing used cultured CD8+ T cells from PBMCs, collected from culture after CMV antigen stimulation. The receptor's source is a human donor in good health (CMV status not recorded). Some clones in this sample may be carry-over from other donors' samples. The rearrangement links TRBV23-1 to TRBJ1-5, with TRBD1 identical over 8 bases. Being an ORF, TRBV23-1 has a function that is uncertain. CDR3 sequence reads: CASSQSRGREDQPQHF. The CDR3, as DNA: TGCGCCAGCAGTCAATCCAGGGGGCGAGAGGATCAGCCCCAGCATTTT.